This is a list of T cell receptor beta chains from one sample in a study of tumour-infiltrating T cells in Burkitt lymphoma. Profiled with immunoSEQ multiplex PCR; TCRdb holds only in-frame clones, not every one. The sample holds roughly 600 clones, approximately 89% seen once. The material sequenced was tumor tissue. The receptor source for this set is a human donor with diffuse large B-cell lymphoma. The CDR3 runs from the conserved cysteine through the conserved F or W. A D gene is named only where the DNA matches it firmly. Not all rows give a size; the values are once, few, many and, for expanded clones, a class.

clone_size: -; v_call: TRBV6-5; j_call: TRBJ1-1; d_call: -; cdr3_nt: TGTGCCAGCAGATCCCCCGGACAAATTGAAGCTTTCTTT; cdr3_aa: CASRSPGQIEAFF
clone_size: -; v_call: TRBV5-1; j_call: TRBJ1-2; d_call: -; cdr3_nt: TGCGCCAGCGACGGCGGGGTTGGCTACACCTTC; cdr3_aa: CASDGGVGYTF
clone_size: -; v_call: TRBV18; j_call: TRBJ2-7; d_call: -; cdr3_nt: TGTGCCAGCTCAGGGAACAGACCCTACGAGCAGTACTTC; cdr3_aa: CASSGNRPYEQYF
clone_size: once; v_call: TRBV19; j_call: TRBJ1-2; d_call: -; cdr3_nt: TGTGCCAGTAGTATAGACAGGAACTATGGCTACACCTTC; cdr3_aa: CASSIDRNYGYTF
clone_size: -; v_call: TRBV18; j_call: TRBJ1-2; d_call: -; cdr3_nt: TGTGCCAGCTCACCATCCGGGACAACTGCTAACTATGGCTACACCTTC; cdr3_aa: CASSPSGTTANYGYTF
clone_size: -; v_call: TRBV2; j_call: TRBJ2-7; d_call: TRBD1; cdr3_nt: TGTGCCAGCAGCCCAGAAGGGACAGGGTACCACGAGCAGTACTTC; cdr3_aa: CASSPEGTGYHEQYF
clone_size: -; v_call: TRBV13; j_call: TRBJ2-2; d_call: -; cdr3_nt: TGTGCCAGCAGCTTACAGGGTTCCATCCCCACCGGGGAGCTGTTTTTT; cdr3_aa: CASSLQGSIPTGELFF
clone_size: -; v_call: TRBV19; j_call: TRBJ2-1; d_call: TRBD1; cdr3_nt: TGTGCCAGTCGGGCCCCGGGAGGACAGGGGGTCAATGAGCAGTTCTTC; cdr3_aa: CASRAPGGQGVNEQFF
clone_size: once; v_call: TRBV9; j_call: TRBJ2-1; d_call: TRBD2; cdr3_nt: TGTGCCAGCAGCGTAATAGCGGGGAAATACAATGAGCAGTTCTTC; cdr3_aa: CASSVIAGKYNEQFF
clone_size: -; v_call: TRBV14; j_call: TRBJ1-1; d_call: -; cdr3_nt: TGTGCCAGCAGCCAGAGTAGTCGGACTGAAGCTTTCTTT; cdr3_aa: CASSQSSRTEAFF
clone_size: -; v_call: TRBV4-1; j_call: TRBJ1-2; d_call: -; cdr3_nt: TGCGCCAGCAGCCAAGAGGAAGTCTATGGCTACACCTTC; cdr3_aa: CASSQEEVYGYTF
clone_size: -; v_call: TRBV11-2; j_call: TRBJ2-2; d_call: -; cdr3_nt: TGTGCCAGCAGCTTGACAGACACCGGGGAGCTGTTTTTT; cdr3_aa: CASSLTDTGELFF
clone_size: -; v_call: TRBV6-5; j_call: TRBJ1-3; d_call: -; cdr3_nt: TGTGCCAGCACGGCAGACCGGGGAAACACCATATATTTT; cdr3_aa: CASTADRGNTIYF
clone_size: -; v_call: TRBV5-1; j_call: TRBJ2-7; d_call: TRBD1; cdr3_nt: TGCGCCAGCAGCAGGGACAGGTCCTACGAGCAGTACTTC; cdr3_aa: CASSRDRSYEQYF
clone_size: few; v_call: TRBV2; j_call: TRBJ2-7; d_call: -; cdr3_nt: TGTGCCAGCAGTGAATTGGGGAGTGAGCAGTACTTC; cdr3_aa: CASSELGSEQYF
clone_size: -; v_call: TRBV9; j_call: TRBJ1-2; d_call: -; cdr3_nt: TGTGCCAGCAGCGTAGGTGGGGATCTCTACACCTTC; cdr3_aa: CASSVGGDLYTF
clone_size: -; v_call: TRBV11-2; j_call: TRBJ2-3; d_call: -; cdr3_nt: TGTGCCAGCAGCTGGGGGGGGCAGGATACGCAGTATTTT; cdr3_aa: CASSWGGQDTQYF
clone_size: -; v_call: TRBV11-2; j_call: TRBJ2-1; d_call: -; cdr3_nt: TGTGCCAGCAGCCCACGACAGAGCTCCTACAATGAGCAGTTCTTC; cdr3_aa: CASSPRQSSYNEQFF
clone_size: -; v_call: TRBV5-1; j_call: TRBJ1-4; d_call: -; cdr3_nt: TGCGCCAGCAGCTTGGCCGGGATGAGTGGGGGCTTGAATGAAAAACTGTTTTTT; cdr3_aa: CASSLAGMSGGLNEKLFF
clone_size: -; v_call: TRBV29-1; j_call: TRBJ2-1; d_call: TRBD1; cdr3_nt: TGCAGCGTTGAAGAGGACAGGGGAAGCTCCTACAATGAGCAGTTCTTC; cdr3_aa: CSVEEDRGSSYNEQFF
clone_size: -; v_call: TRBV6-1; j_call: TRBJ2-1; d_call: TRBD2; cdr3_nt: TGTGCCAGCAGTGAAGAGTTAGCGGGGGCCCCCTACAATGAGCAGTTCTTC; cdr3_aa: CASSEELAGAPYNEQFF
clone_size: -; v_call: TRBV19; j_call: TRBJ2-7; d_call: -; cdr3_nt: TGTGCCAGTAGTATAGCACAGGGAATCTCCGAGCAGTACTTC; cdr3_aa: CASSIAQGISEQYF
clone_size: once; v_call: TRBV6-5; j_call: TRBJ2-7; d_call: -; cdr3_nt: TGTGCCAGCAGTTATCCCGGCTCCTACGAGCAGTACTTC; cdr3_aa: CASSYPGSYEQYF
clone_size: -; v_call: TRBV6-4; j_call: TRBJ1-2; d_call: -; cdr3_nt: TGTGCCAGCCGCCGGGGGGTATCAGATGGCTACACCTTC; cdr3_aa: CASRRGVSDGYTF
clone_size: -; v_call: TRBV4-1; j_call: TRBJ1-2; d_call: -; cdr3_nt: TGCGCCAGCAGCCAAGATCTGGTCAGCCTTTATAGCTACACCTTC; cdr3_aa: CASSQDLVSLYSYTF
clone_size: -; v_call: TRBV19; j_call: TRBJ1-4; d_call: -; cdr3_nt: TGTGCCAGTAGTATGAGGAACAACCCGTCAACTAATGAAAAACTGTTTTTT; cdr3_aa: CASSMRNNPSTNEKLFF
clone_size: -; v_call: TRBV2; j_call: TRBJ1-2; d_call: -; cdr3_nt: TGTGCCAGCAGCCTACAGGGTAACTATGGCTACACCTTC; cdr3_aa: CASSLQGNYGYTF
clone_size: -; v_call: TRBV5-4; j_call: TRBJ2-5; d_call: -; cdr3_nt: TGTGCCAGCAGCTTGGGACAGACACAAGAGACCCAGTACTTC; cdr3_aa: CASSLGQTQETQYF
clone_size: -; v_call: TRBV13; j_call: TRBJ1-4; d_call: -; cdr3_nt: TGTGCCAGCAGCCTCACCGGTTACGGGGAGGTTAATGAAAAACTGTTTTTT; cdr3_aa: CASSLTGYGEVNEKLFF
clone_size: few; v_call: TRBV30; j_call: TRBJ1-4; d_call: -; cdr3_nt: TGTGCCTGGAGTGTTCTACTGTCAGAAAAACTGTTTTTT; cdr3_aa: CAWSVLLSEKLFF
clone_size: -; v_call: TRBV30; j_call: TRBJ1-1; d_call: -; cdr3_nt: TGTGCCAGTCGACGGGATAACACTGAAGCTTTCTTT; cdr3_aa: CASRRDNTEAFF
clone_size: -; v_call: TRBV10-1; j_call: TRBJ1-2; d_call: -; cdr3_nt: TGCGCCAGGCGAAAGACCTATGGCTACACCTTC; cdr3_aa: CARRKTYGYTF
clone_size: -; v_call: TRBV18; j_call: TRBJ2-7; d_call: -; cdr3_nt: TGTGCCAGCTCCTACGGGACGGACAGCTACGAGCAGTACTTC; cdr3_aa: CASSYGTDSYEQYF
clone_size: -; v_call: TRBV9; j_call: TRBJ2-3; d_call: -; cdr3_nt: TGTGCCAGCAGCGTATGGGAGTCAGATACGCAGTATTTT; cdr3_aa: CASSVWESDTQYF
clone_size: -; v_call: TRBV9; j_call: TRBJ2-3; d_call: -; cdr3_nt: TGTGCCAGCAGCGTGGTCGGGAGTGCGGGGACGCAGTATTTT; cdr3_aa: CASSVVGSAGTQYF
clone_size: -; v_call: TRBV19; j_call: TRBJ1-5; d_call: -; cdr3_nt: TGTGCCAGTAGTATTTCCCGGGACAAGGGAGGCGGTCAGCCCCAGCATTTT; cdr3_aa: CASSISRDKGGGQPQHF
clone_size: -; v_call: TRBV6-6; j_call: TRBJ2-6; d_call: TRBD1; cdr3_nt: TGTGCCAGTTATAAGACAGGGGCTGGGGCCAACGTCCTGACTTTC; cdr3_aa: CASYKTGAGANVLTF
clone_size: once; v_call: TRBV29-1; j_call: TRBJ2-7; d_call: -; cdr3_nt: TGCAGCGTTGAAGATGGGACTCTCCAGGAGCAGTACTTC; cdr3_aa: CSVEDGTLQEQYF
clone_size: once; v_call: TRBV4-1; j_call: TRBJ2-1; d_call: -; cdr3_nt: TGCGCCAGCAGCCAAGATGGCAAAAATATCTACAATGAGCAGTTCTTC; cdr3_aa: CASSQDGKNIYNEQFF
clone_size: -; v_call: TRBV5-1; j_call: TRBJ1-1; d_call: -; cdr3_nt: TGCGCCAGCAGCTTCCAGTTGAACACTGAAGCTTTCTTT; cdr3_aa: CASSFQLNTEAFF
clone_size: -; v_call: TRBV25-1; j_call: TRBJ1-5; d_call: -; cdr3_nt: TGTGCCAGCAGTGAAGGGCAGCGGCAGCCCCAGCATTTT; cdr3_aa: CASSEGQRQPQHF
clone_size: once; v_call: TRBV18; j_call: TRBJ1-5; d_call: TRBD1; cdr3_nt: TGTGCCAGCTCACCGGGGACAGGGGGCCAGCCCCAGCATTTT; cdr3_aa: CASSPGTGGQPQHF
clone_size: few; v_call: TRBV9; j_call: TRBJ2-7; d_call: -; cdr3_nt: TGTGCCAGCAGCGTAGGGTCAGCCTCCTACGAGCAGTACTTC; cdr3_aa: CASSVGSASYEQYF
clone_size: once; v_call: TRBV9; j_call: TRBJ1-1; d_call: -; cdr3_nt: TGTGCCAGCAGCCCCTATAAGGTGAACACTGAAGCTTTCTTT; cdr3_aa: CASSPYKVNTEAFF
clone_size: -; v_call: TRBV2; j_call: TRBJ1-2; d_call: TRBD1; cdr3_nt: TGTGCCAGCAGTGGATGGGGACAGGGGAATTATAGCTACACCTTC; cdr3_aa: CASSGWGQGNYSYTF
clone_size: -; v_call: TRBV19; j_call: TRBJ2-3; d_call: -; cdr3_nt: TGTGCCAGTAGTATTATCTTCGTGGGCACAGATACGCAGTATTTT; cdr3_aa: CASSIIFVGTDTQYF
clone_size: -; v_call: TRBV18; j_call: TRBJ2-2; d_call: TRBD1; cdr3_nt: TGTGCCAGCTCACCACTGCCGGGACAGATGAGAACCACCGGGGAGCTGTTTTTT; cdr3_aa: CASSPLPGQMRTTGELFF
clone_size: -; v_call: TRBV7-9; j_call: TRBJ1-6; d_call: TRBD1; cdr3_nt: TGTGCCAGCAGCCGCGGGACAGGGTTTTATAATTCACCCCTCCACTTT; cdr3_aa: CASSRGTGFYNSPLHF
clone_size: -; v_call: TRBV19; j_call: TRBJ2-2; d_call: TRBD1; cdr3_nt: TGTGCCAGTAGTACCCTACGAGAGGGGGCCGGACGGACCGGGGAGCTGTTTTTT; cdr3_aa: CASSTLREGAGRTGELFF
clone_size: -; v_call: TRBV19; j_call: TRBJ1-5; d_call: TRBD1; cdr3_nt: TGTGCCAGTAGTAACTGGGGACAGGGGGCCGGTCAGCCCCAGCATTTT; cdr3_aa: CASSNWGQGAGQPQHF
clone_size: -; v_call: TRBV9; j_call: TRBJ2-7; d_call: -; cdr3_nt: TGTGCCAGCAGCCCCCAGTACCTGGGGATCGACGAGCAGTACTTC; cdr3_aa: CASSPQYLGIDEQYF
clone_size: few; v_call: TRBV29-1; j_call: TRBJ1-1; d_call: TRBD1; cdr3_nt: TGCAGCGTTGCAGGGGGCGCGAACACTGAAGCTTTCTTT; cdr3_aa: CSVAGGANTEAFF
clone_size: -; v_call: TRBV5-6; j_call: TRBJ1-4; d_call: TRBD1; cdr3_nt: TGTGCCAGCAGTTGGGACAGGGGGATAGAAAAACTGTTTTTT; cdr3_aa: CASSWDRGIEKLFF